Listed here are 31 T cell receptor beta chains from one sample, sequenced in a study of technical replicates of blood from several donors. The data were produced by immunoSEQ multiplex PCR, yet TCRdb's version contains in-frame clones alone and is incomplete. This sample has approximately 94,000 clones, with around 96% found just once. Input material: T cells isolated from PBMCs. The receptors stem from a human donor in good health.

The chain links TRBV30 to TRBJ2-2; D not certain. V lost 3 bases and J lost 3, with 8 bases in between. This CDR3 is 13 amino acids long. From germline, CDR1 is GTSNPN and CDR2 SVGIG (reference sequence). The CDR3 protein is CAWREFYTGELFF. The CDR3, as DNA: TGTGCCTGGAGGGAGTTCTACACCGGGGAGCTGTTTTTT.

This clone showed up just once. The J gene is TRBJ2-7, the V gene TRBV5-1, with TRBD1 identical over 9 bases. Germline CDR1 is SGHRS and CDR2 is YFSETQ. Unmatched junction bases numbered 5, after V lost 1 base and J lost 6 bases. This CDR3 contains 14 residues. CDR3 DNA sequence: TGCGCCAGCAGCTTGACAGGGGGCAACGGCGAGCAGTACTTC. Its protein product is CASSLTGGNGEQYF.

The CDR3, as DNA: TGTGCCAGCAGCCCCTCGAGCTCCTACGAGCAGTACTTC. This codes for CASSPSSSYEQYF. This rearrangement joins TRBV4-2 to TRBJ2-7; D is ambiguous. Germline V gene lookup returns CDR1 LGHNA and CDR2 YNFKEQ. This CDR3 contains 13 residues. Between the trimmed V and J ends, which lost 4 bases and 0 bases, there was a span of 7 bases.

V and J are TRBV11-2 and TRBJ2-7, with 7 bases aligning to TRBD1. CDR1 and CDR2 (germline): SGHAT, FQNNGV. Trimming at V came to 1 base and at J to 6 bases, leaving 3 bases not matched to a gene. The CDR3 is 13 residues long. Here the CDR3 reads CASSLGGQTEQYF. In DNA form, the CDR3 reads TGTGCCAGCAGCTTAGGGGGACAGACCGAGCAGTACTTC.

V and J are TRBV21-1 and TRBJ1-5. TRBV21-1 is classified as a pseudogene. This CDR3 has 14 amino acids. CDR3 in amino acids: CASTPGGCNQPQHF. The CDR3 nucleotides are TGTGCCAGCACCCCCGGGGGGTGCAATCAGCCCCAGCATTTT.

This clone has just one count. V gene TRBV28 combines with J gene TRBJ2-2; TRBD2 aligns across 8 bases. The germline gives CDR1 MDHEN, CDR2 SYDVKM. The CDR3 is 18 amino acids. Trimming took 0 bases from V and 3 from J; bases not matched to a gene: 9. The CDR3 region has the DNA TGTGCCAGCAGTTTATGGAAACTAGCGGAGGGGGACACCGGGGAGCTGTTTTTT. It specifies CASSLWKLAEGDTGELFF.

The rearrangement joins TRBV25-1 to TRBJ1-2; D remains ambiguous. The ends were cut back, 2 bases at V and 9 bases at J, with 7 bases in the middle. The length of the CDR3 is 11 residues. Germline lookup yields CDR1 MGHDK and CDR2 SYGVNS. The CDR3 region is CASSEIESYTF. The CDR3 DNA follows: TGTGCCAGCAGTGAAATCGAGAGCTACACCTTC.

Only a few counts were recorded for this clone. The rearrangement uses TRBV5-4 and TRBJ2-1, with a tentative D call TRBD2 (5 bases). The germline gives CDR1 SGHNT, CDR2 YYREEE (reference sequence). The CDR3 consists of 15 residues. V was cut by 1 base and J by 6 bases, with 14 bases left in between. CDR3 protein: CASSLISQRLNEQFF. Written as DNA, the CDR3 is TGTGCCAGCAGCTTGATATCCCAGCGGCTCAATGAGCAGTTCTTC. The whole variable domain, filled in from reference TRBV5-4 and TRBJ2-1, reads ETGVTQSPTHLIKTRGQQVTLRCSSQSGHNTVSWYQQALGQGPQFIFQYYREEENGRGNFPPRFSGLQFPNYSSELNVNALELDDSALYLCASSLISQRLNEQFFGPGTRLTVL.

The chain is built from TRBV4-1 and TRBJ2-1, with 11 positions matching TRBD2. CDR3 length: 16 residues. The trim removed 0 bases at V and 6 bases at J, leaving 4 bases unmatched. Germline-derived CDR1 and CDR2 are MGHRA and YSYEKL. The CDR3 is CASSQDKTSGVNEQFF. CDR3 DNA sequence: TGCGCCAGCAGCCAAGATAAGACTAGCGGGGTCAATGAGCAGTTCTTC.

V usage is TRBV12-5 and J usage is TRBJ1-1; D remains ambiguous. V was pared by 2 bases and J by 7 bases, with 14 bases between. Germline CDR1 and CDR2: LGHNT and FRNRAP. CDR3 length: 14 amino acids. The CDR3 is CASGLPLSEGEAFF. CDR3 coding DNA: TGTGCTAGTGGTTTGCCACTATCGGAAGGTGAAGCTTTCTTT.

This chain uses TRBV19 with TRBJ2-1; 8 positions match TRBD1. Trimming removed 2 bases from V and 6 bases from J; junction bases left unmatched: 6. From germline, CDR1 is LNHDA and CDR2 SQIVND (reference sequence). The CDR3 totals 15 residues. In DNA, the CDR3 is TGTGCCAGTAGTATACGGACAGGGTTCCCCAATGAGCAGTTCTTC. Residues: CASSIRTGFPNEQFF.

J is TRBJ1-3 and V is TRBV7-9; TRBD1 matches at 7 bases. With V trimmed by 1 base and J by 2 bases, 8 bases remained unmatched. CDR3 length: 17 amino acids. Per the germline V gene, CDR1 is SEHNR and CDR2 is FQNEAQ (reference sequence). Here the CDR3 DNA reads TGTGCCAGCAGCTTAGGGACAGGTGCTCTAACTGGAAACACCATATATTTT. Protein product: CASSLGTGALTGNTIYF. The whole variable domain, remainder taken from reference TRBV7-9 and TRBJ1-3, is DTGVSQNPRHKITKRGQNVTFRCDPISEHNRLYWYRQTLGQGPEFLTYFQNEAQLEKSRLLSDRFSAERPKGSFSTLEIQRTEQGDSAMYLCASSLGTGALTGNTIYFGEGSWLTVV.

The chain recombines TRBV2 with TRBJ2-4; D might be TRBD1 (6 bases). This CDR3 comprises 14 residues. The germline gives CDR1 SNHLY, CDR2 FYNNEI. V was shortened by 6 bases and J by 9 bases, with 18 bases between the two germline ends. CDR3 nucleotides: TGTGCCAGCAGGGAGAGGACAGAGAGTCCCATTCAGTACTTC. This sequence encodes CASRERTESPIQYF.

This clone was recorded once. The chain uses TRBV4-1 and TRBJ2-3, with D uncertain. This CDR3 contains 15 residues. V was clipped by 5 bases and J by 1 base, with 13 bases between them. From germline, CDR1 is MGHRA and CDR2 YSYEKL. The CDR3 loop is CASSRSHGGTDTQYF. The CDR3 nucleotides read TGCGCCAGCAGCAGAAGTCATGGAGGCACAGATACGCAGTATTTT.

This chain joins TRBV27 and TRBJ1-5; D gene uncertain. The CDR3 totals 17 residues. Germline-derived CDR1 and CDR2 are MNHEY and SMNVEV (reference sequence). V was cut by 0 bases and J by 0 bases, with 12 bases left in between. CDR3 amino acids: CASSLSSRHYSNQPQHF. The CDR3 nucleotides read TGTGCCAGCAGTTTATCTTCTCGGCACTATAGCAATCAGCCCCAGCATTTT.

V and J are TRBV9 and TRBJ2-2; D is possibly TRBD2 (5 bases). Germline V gene lookup returns CDR1 SGDLS and CDR2 YYNGEE. The germline V and J ends were trimmed by 5 bases and 6 bases, with 11 bases remaining between them. This CDR3 has 13 residues. CDR3 in DNA: TGTGCCAGCAGGGGAGAGGTCCCCGGGGAGCTGTTTTTT. Translation gives CASRGEVPGELFF.

The CDR3 is CASSPTRGSEAFF. CDR3 bases: TGTGCCAGCTCCCCCACCAGGGGCAGTGAAGCTTTCTTT. The chain is built from TRBV18 and TRBJ1-1, with D possibly matching TRBD1 (6 bases). CDR1 and CDR2 (germline): KGHSH, LQKENI. The CDR3 loop spans 13 amino acids. Trimming shortened V by 6 bases and J by 7 bases, and 15 bases separated the two germline ends.

V gene TRBV5-4 combines with J gene TRBJ2-1; 11 bases are a match to TRBD2. CDR1 is SGHNT, CDR2 YYREEE, per germline (reference sequence). The CDR3 spans 15 residues. J was trimmed by 7 bases and V by 4 bases; bases with no gene match: 7. The CDR3, as DNA: TGTGCCAGCAGCCCGAGACTAGCGGGAATAAATGAGCAGTTCTTC. Amino acid sequence: CASSPRLAGINEQFF. Full variable domain (remainder filled in from reference TRBV5-4 and TRBJ2-1): ETGVTQSPTHLIKTRGQQVTLRCSSQSGHNTVSWYQQALGQGPQFIFQYYREEENGRGNFPPRFSGLQFPNYSSELNVNALELDDSALYLCASSPRLAGINEQFFGPGTRLTVL.

This clone was counted a single time. The rearrangement links TRBV14 to TRBJ1-1, with D uncertain. Trimming took 3 bases from V and 5 from J, leaving 10 bases between them. The CDR3 length is 13 residues. Germline assignment: CDR1 SGHDN and CDR2 FVKESK. CDR3 nucleotide sequence: TGTGCCAGCAGCCATGGAGGATTTACTGAAGCTTTCTTT. As protein: CASSHGGFTEAFF.

This rearrangement joins TRBV4-1 to TRBJ2-2; 9 bases line up with TRBD2. Germline V lookup: CDR1 MGHRA, CDR2 YSYEKL. This CDR3 spans 15 amino acids. The ends lost 4 bases at V and 9 bases at J; junction bases unmatched: 9. CDR3 protein: CASSPEYSGSRELFF. The CDR3, as DNA: TGCGCCAGCAGCCCCGAGTATAGCGGGAGTCGGGAGCTGTTTTTT.

V and J are TRBV6-1 and TRBJ1-5; D not resolved. CDR1 MNHNS and CDR2 SASEGT come from the germline V gene. V was shortened by 4 bases and J by 1 base, with 8 bases between the two germline ends. The CDR3 has 14 amino acids. The CDR3 protein is CASSVSGSNQPQHF. In DNA form, the CDR3 reads TGTGCCAGCAGTGTGTCCGGGAGCAATCAGCCCCAGCATTTT.

This sequence joins TRBV12-2 and TRBJ2-7; TRBD1, the table's D call, lacks a check against the DNA. TRBV12-2 is a pseudogene. The CDR3 extends over 17 amino acids. CDR3 loop: CASRLFTVVTFSYEQYF. DNA of the CDR3: TGTGCAAGTCGCTTATTCACGGTGGTGACATTCTCCTACGAGCAGTACTTC.

The gene calls are TRBV7-3 and TRBJ1-1; D is uncertain. Between the trimmed V and J ends, which lost 0 bases and 4 bases, there was a span of 12 bases. Germline values: CDR1 SGHTA, CDR2 FQGTGA. This CDR3 is 15 amino acids long. CDR3 sequence: CASSLTREYTTEAFF. The CDR3 DNA is TGTGCCAGCAGCTTAACCCGGGAATATACCACTGAAGCTTTCTTT.

This chain links TRBV29-1 with TRBJ1-2; the D gene is possibly TRBD1 (6 bases). Germline V gene lookup returns CDR1 SQVTM and CDR2 ANQGSEA. Trimming shortened V by 4 bases and J by 7 bases, and 16 bases separated the two germline ends. CDR3 length: 13 amino acids. CDR3 amino acids: CSVASQGQGGYTF. DNA of the CDR3: TGCAGCGTTGCTTCGCAGGGGCAAGGTGGCTACACCTTC.

This CDR3 is CASSSPGTGATGELFF. CDR3 in DNA: TGTGCCAGCAGTTCCCCCGGGACAGGGGCCACCGGGGAGCTGTTTTTT. This rearrangement joins TRBV27 to TRBJ2-2; 10 bases are a match to TRBD1. This CDR3 contains 16 residues. Germline CDR1 and CDR2: MNHEY and SMNVEV (reference sequence). Losses at the gene ends were 4 bases for V and 4 bases for J; bases not matched to a gene: 6.

The DNA for the CDR3 is TGTGCCAGCAGTCAAGACAGCATAGTCGGCTACACCTTC. This translates into CASSQDSIVGYTF. The rearrangement joins TRBV6-5 to TRBJ1-2; tentatively, D is TRBD1 (5 bases). The CDR3 is 13 amino acids. Trimming cost V 5 bases and J 8 bases, with 15 bases left between them. Germline V gene data show CDR1 as MNHEY and CDR2 as SVGAGI.

This clone has just a few counts. The chain joins TRBV10-3 to TRBJ1-1; weak D call: TRBD1 (5 bases). This CDR3 is 11 amino acids long. The germline gives CDR1 ENHRY, CDR2 SYGVKD. V dropped 4 bases and J dropped 8 bases, with 8 bases sitting between them. CDR3 region: CAISVGGEAFF. The CDR3 DNA reads TGTGCCATCAGTGTCGGGGGGGAAGCTTTCTTT.

The genes are TRBV7-3 and TRBJ2-7; no clear D. The V and J ends lost 2 bases and 3 bases respectively, with 8 bases between them. Germline values: CDR1 SGHTA, CDR2 FQGTGA. The CDR3 runs 13 residues. The CDR3, as DNA: TGTGCCAGCAGCTTAGGGCTCCACTACGAGCAGTACTTC. It translates to CASSLGLHYEQYF.

The chain combines TRBV6-1 with TRBJ2-7, with 8 bases identical to TRBD1. The CDR3 consists of 13 residues. CDR1 is MNHNS, CDR2 SASEGT, per germline. V shed 10 bases, J shed 0 bases, and the junction held 5 bases outside the gene matches. CDR3 in DNA: TGTGCCACCTGGGACAGGAGCTCCTACGAGCAGTACTTC. Translating gives CATWDRSSYEQYF.

This rearrangement joins TRBV11-3 to TRBJ1-1; D unclear. The V gene lost 3 bases and the J gene lost 5 bases, with 7 bases spanning the gap. Per the germline V gene, CDR1 is SGHNT and CDR2 is YENEEA. The CDR3 has 12 amino acids. CDR3 protein: CASSFGVTEAFF. The CDR3 nucleotides read TGTGCCAGCAGCTTCGGGGTTACTGAAGCTTTCTTT.

The chain recombines TRBV25-1 with TRBJ1-5, with a tentative D call TRBD1 (5 bases). The CDR3 runs to 12 residues. Germline V CDR1 and CDR2: MGHDK, SYGVNS. V shed 6 bases and J shed 5 bases, with 8 bases lying between them. The CDR3 DNA reads as TGTGCCAGCAGGGGGCCGGATCAGCCCCAGCATTTT. Amino acid sequence: CASRGPDQPQHF.